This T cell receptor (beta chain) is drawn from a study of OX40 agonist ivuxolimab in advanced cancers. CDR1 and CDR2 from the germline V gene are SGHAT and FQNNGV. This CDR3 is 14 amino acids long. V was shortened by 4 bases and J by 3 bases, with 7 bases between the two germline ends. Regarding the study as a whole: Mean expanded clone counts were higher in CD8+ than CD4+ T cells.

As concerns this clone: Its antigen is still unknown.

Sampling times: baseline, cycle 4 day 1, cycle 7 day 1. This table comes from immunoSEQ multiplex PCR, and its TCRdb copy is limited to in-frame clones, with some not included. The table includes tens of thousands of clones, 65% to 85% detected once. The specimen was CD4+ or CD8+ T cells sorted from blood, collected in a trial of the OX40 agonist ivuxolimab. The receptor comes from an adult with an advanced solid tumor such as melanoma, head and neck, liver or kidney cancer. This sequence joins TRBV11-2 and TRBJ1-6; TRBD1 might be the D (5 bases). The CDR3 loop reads CASSSGYYNSPLHF. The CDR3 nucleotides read TGTGCCAGCAGCTCAGGGTACTATAATTCACCCCTCCACTTT.